This TCR beta chain emerged from a study of OX40 agonist ivuxolimab in advanced cancers. In the study overall: Ivuxolimab was a fully human IgG2 agonistic monoclonal antibody targeting the costimulatory receptor OX40 (CD134). Prior anti-PD-1, anti-PD-L1 or anti-CTLA-4 therapy was permitted, and less than 45% of dose-escalation patients had received checkpoint inhibitors. Intravenous ivuxolimab was administered to patients every 2 weeks at six dose levels: 0.01, 0.1, 0.3, 1.5, 3 and 10 mg/kg. The dose-escalation cohort was around 84% male with a mean age of about 60 years, ranging from roughly 20 to 80. Of the roughly 51 dose-escalation patients, hepatocellular carcinoma was present in 19, melanoma in roughly 15, renal cell carcinoma in 9 and head and neck cancer in 9. Three dose-escalation patients achieved partial responses, one with hepatocellular carcinoma and two with cutaneous melanoma. The paper reports the monotherapy dose-escalation portion (N = 52 patients) of the phase I ivuxolimab trial. The point of sequencing TCRbeta in the periphery was to test whether ivuxolimab changed TCR sequence diversity and drove clonal T-cell expansion.

Genomic DNA was isolated from the sorted cells so that the TCRbeta CDR3 region could be sequenced. TCRbeta CDR3 regions were sequenced using the immunoSEQ Assay. Sourced from immuneACCESS, this table was stored by TCRdb with only in-frame sequences that have V and J called. A share of the clones is absent; for the studies checked, an unresolved V gene accounts for under half, and the remainder has no known explanation. This sample lists some 59,000 clones; 80% to 90% were detected once. Clones ranked in the top ten supply 2.4% of the sample. Study-wide findings and limitations: After ivuxolimab, CD8+ T cells had more expanded clones than CD4+ T cells on average. Antigen specificity was not determined for the clonally expanded peripheral T cells. Partial responders in the 0.1-3.0 mg/kg groups had among the lowest normalized peripheral clonal expansion, especially among CD8+ T cells. At doses of 0.1 to 3.0 mg/kg, clonal expansion of both CD4+ and CD8+ T cells in blood was seen between baseline and week 6. Low levels of normalized T-cell clonal expansion were also seen in some patients who did not respond.

A word on this clone: The antigen it recognizes is unknown. The sample holds no much larger clone one base away, and base qualities are not on file.

The trial excluded patients who had a history of autoimmune disease or who were on systemic immunosuppression. Peripheral blood for TCR sequencing was collected from all dose cohorts at baseline, on cycle 4 day 1, and on cycle 7 day 1. The samples were taken from a phase I, first-in-human, multicenter, open-label dose-escalation trial of ivuxolimab. Adults with locally advanced or metastatic melanoma, renal cell, hepatocellular, or head and neck squamous cell carcinoma were enrolled in the trial. CD4+ and CD8+ T cells were sorted separately from peripheral blood before TCR sequencing. The CDR3 holds 11 amino acids from the cysteine to the phenylalanine. Only CDR3 DNA remains: 33 bases, in frame from the first base. The germline V gene yields SGHVS for CDR1 and FQNEAQ for CDR2. V lost 5 bases and J lost 5 bases; the stretch between them is 6 bases long.

Sequencing used CD4+ or CD8+ T cells sorted from blood, obtained in a trial of the OX40 agonist ivuxolimab. The chain uses TRBV7-8 and TRBJ1-1; tentative D gene TRBD1, with 5 bases matching. This receptor was obtained from an adult with an advanced solid tumor such as melanoma, head and neck, liver or kidney cancer. CDR3 protein: CASSRGTEAFF. The DNA sequence reads TGTGCCAGCAGCCGGGGGACTGAAGCTTTCTTT.